The 22 T cell receptor beta chains below all came from one sample that was sequenced in a study of technical replicates of blood from a few donors. TCRdb's copy holds only in-frame clones and misses some; the assay was immunoSEQ multiplex PCR. The sample lists roughly 71,000 clones; around 95% were seen once. The material sequenced was T cells isolated from PBMCs. Source of these receptors: a human donor in good health.

The genes are TRBV2 and TRBJ1-2, with D unclear. CDR1 and CDR2 from the germline V gene are SNHLY and FYNNEI. Trimming shortened V by 6 bases and J by 2 bases, and 10 bases separated the two germline ends. The CDR3 has 13 residues. The DNA for the CDR3 is TGTGCCAGCAGAGGACTGTCCAACTATGGCTACACCTTC. Its protein product is CASRGLSNYGYTF.

This rearrangement joins TRBV4-1 to TRBJ1-3, with D uncertain. This CDR3 spans 16 amino acids. Trimming removed 2 bases at V and 0 bases at J, with 11 bases between. Germline V CDR1 and CDR2: MGHRA, YSYEKL. CDR3 sequence (DNA): TGCGCCAGCAGCCAACACCTAGCGGTCTCTGGAAACACCATATATTTT. Protein product: CASSQHLAVSGNTIYF.

The rearrangement links TRBV19 to TRBJ1-5, with TRBD1 matching over 10 bases. This CDR3 has 17 amino acids. V trimming: 5 bases; J trimming: 9 bases; junction bases outside the gene matches: 16. The V gene's germline CDR1 is LNHDA and CDR2 SQIVND (reference sequence). The CDR3 nucleotides read TGTGCCAGTAGTTATTCAGGGACAGGGGTTGGATATGCGCCCCAGCATTTT. It is translated as CASSYSGTGVGYAPQHF.

This rearrangement joins TRBV5-1 to TRBJ1-1, with a possible D match to TRBD1 (6 bases). Trimming took 4 bases from V and 3 from J, leaving 16 bases between them. The CDR3 runs to 15 residues. Germline values: CDR1 SGHRS, CDR2 YFSETQ. The CDR3 region is CASSENEGGYTEAFF. The CDR3, as DNA: TGCGCCAGCAGCGAGAACGAGGGGGGGTACACTGAAGCTTTCTTT.

J is TRBJ1-3 and V is TRBV19, with a possible D match to TRBD1 (6 bases). The CDR3 spans 13 residues. V was cut by 3 bases and J by 3 bases, with 6 bases left in between. CDR1 is LNHDA, CDR2 SQIVND, per germline (reference sequence). DNA of the CDR3: TGTGCCAGTAGTATGGGACATGGAAACACCATATATTTT. Translating it yields CASSMGHGNTIYF.

The rearrangement links TRBV6-5 to TRBJ1-2; D is perhaps TRBD1 (5 bases). This CDR3 has 12 residues. CDR1 and CDR2 (germline): MNHEY, SVGAGI. The germline V and J ends were trimmed by 8 bases and 7 bases, with 14 bases remaining between them. CDR3 nucleotide sequence: TGTGCCAGCGGACCGGGGGGTGGTGGCTACACCTTC. This gives the protein CASGPGGGGYTF.

The chain joins TRBV30 to TRBJ2-3, with 9 bases matching TRBD1. Germline CDR1 GTSNPN, CDR2 SVGIG (reference sequence). V gave up 0 bases and J gave up 1 base; unmatched junction bases: 2. This CDR3 has 15 residues. This CDR3 reads CAWSVGTGRTDTQYF. The CDR3 DNA sequence: TGTGCCTGGAGTGTAGGGACAGGGCGCACAGATACGCAGTATTTT.

This chain joins TRBV28 and TRBJ2-3; possible D gene TRBD2, 5 bases. The CDR3 runs 15 residues. Germline V gene data show CDR1 as MDHEN and CDR2 as SYDVKM. The V and J ends lost 5 bases and 6 bases respectively, with 18 bases between them. For the CDR3, the DNA is TGTGCCAGCAGTCTATCGTGGGAGCTTACGGATACGCAGTATTTT. It codes for CASSLSWELTDTQYF.

The table lists this clone with a count of one. CDR3 region: CASSPSGGNQPQHF. The CDR3 nucleotides read TGTGCCAGCAGCCCTAGCGGGGGAAATCAGCCCCAGCATTTT. The V call is TRBV7-9, the J call TRBJ1-5; TRBD1 is a possible D gene (5 bases). V was cut by 5 bases and J by 4 bases, with 12 bases left in between. Germline V CDR1 and CDR2: SEHNR, FQNEAQ (reference sequence). The CDR3 is 14 amino acids.

The V and J genes are TRBV27 and TRBJ2-2, with 7 bases matching TRBD2. V was pared by 3 bases and J by 6 bases, with 4 bases of the junction left unmatched. This CDR3 contains 14 residues. Germline V gene lookup returns CDR1 MNHEY and CDR2 SMNVEV (reference sequence). This CDR3 reads CASSFAGVSGELFF. CDR3 DNA: TGTGCCAGCAGTTTTGCGGGAGTATCCGGGGAGCTGTTTTTT.

V is TRBV5-1 and J is TRBJ1-2; no clear D gene. Germline CDR1 reads SGHRS; CDR2 reads YFSETQ. This CDR3 has 15 residues. Trimming left V 0 bases short and J 3 bases short, with 12 bases between. The CDR3 sequence: CASSLESHSYYGYTF. The CDR3 region has the DNA TGCGCCAGCAGCTTGGAGTCCCACAGCTACTATGGCTACACCTTC. The whole variable domain, filled in from reference TRBV5-1 and TRBJ1-2, reads KAGVTQTPRYLIKTRGQQVTLSCSPISGHRSVSWYQQTPGQGLQFLFEYFSETQRNKGNFPGRFSGRQFSNSRSEMNVSTLELGDSALYLCASSLESHSYYGYTFGSGTRLTVV.

The chain links TRBV28 to TRBJ1-1; D might be TRBD1 (5 bases). The V gene lost 8 bases and the J gene lost 8 bases, with 15 bases spanning the gap. The CDR3 sequence is 12 residues long. CDR1 and CDR2 (germline): MDHEN, SYDVKM. CDR3 DNA sequence: TGTGCCAGCTGGACTAGGGACGGCGAAGCTTTCTTT. This translates into CASWTRDGEAFF.

The gene calls are TRBV6-1 and TRBJ2-5; TRBD2 might be the D (6 bases). V shed 3 bases and J shed 13 bases, with 15 bases lying between them. CDR3 length: 12 residues. Germline V gene sequence: CDR1 MNHNS, CDR2 SASEGT. In DNA form, the CDR3 reads TGTGCCAGCAGTGATTATGGGAGGAGCGGGTACTTC. As protein: CASSDYGRSGYF.

The V call is TRBV28, the J call TRBJ2-7; TRBD2 matches at 13 bases. The V segment lost 1 base and the J segment 4 bases; nucleotides outside the gene matches: 10. This CDR3 comprises 18 residues. Germline loops: CDR1 MDHEN, CDR2 SYDVKM. The CDR3 protein is CASSLLGGTSGKVYEQYF. DNA for the CDR3: TGTGCCAGCAGTTTATTAGGGGGGACTAGCGGGAAGGTTTACGAGCAGTACTTC.

This chain connects TRBV10-3 to TRBJ2-7; 10 bases fit TRBD1. J was trimmed by 4 bases and V by 4 bases; bases with no gene match: 1. CDR3 length: 13 residues. Germline CDR1 ENHRY, CDR2 SYGVKD. The DNA for the CDR3 is TGTGCCATCAGTGCGGACAGGGGGTACGAGCAGTACTTC. As protein: CAISADRGYEQYF.

The rearrangement uses TRBV19 and TRBJ1-2; TRBD1 aligns across 7 bases. J lost 8 bases, V lost 6 bases, and 9 bases had no gene match. CDR1 and CDR2 from the germline V gene are LNHDA and SQIVND (reference sequence). CDR3 length equals 13 residues. The CDR3 sequence is CASSPTGNAGYTF. The CDR3 DNA follows: TGTGCCAGTAGCCCGACAGGGAACGCGGGCTACACCTTC.

The CDR3 bases are TGCGCCAGCAGCCCCTCGGCGACAATCTTATACGAGCAGTACTTC. Translation: CASSPSATILYEQYF. The chain is built from TRBV4-1 and TRBJ2-7; D remains ambiguous. V was pared by 4 bases and J by 4 bases, with 17 bases between. Germline CDR1 and CDR2: MGHRA and YSYEKL. There are 15 residues in the CDR3.

This chain connects TRBV30 to TRBJ1-1; D gene ambiguous. Germline V gene data show CDR1 as GTSNPN and CDR2 as SVGIG (reference sequence). The CDR3 spans 13 residues. Trimming removed 2 bases from V and 0 bases from J, with 7 bases in between. CDR3 nucleotides: TGTGCCTGGAGTCGCAGCGTGAACACTGAAGCTTTCTTT. It encodes CAWSRSVNTEAFF.

The V call is TRBV7-8, the J call TRBJ2-7, with 16 bases matching TRBD2. V lost 6 bases and J lost 7; bases outside the gene matches: 9. The germline V gene has CDR1 SGHVS and CDR2 FQNEAQ. The CDR3 loop spans 16 amino acids. Here the CDR3 reads CASRQGLAGGPREQYF. The DNA of the CDR3 is TGTGCCAGCAGGCAGGGACTAGCGGGGGGGCCGAGAGAGCAGTACTTC.

The gene calls are TRBV19 and TRBJ2-2; D is undetermined. CDR3 length: 13 amino acids. V was shortened by 5 bases and J by 0 bases, with 4 bases between the two germline ends. Germline V gene sequence: CDR1 LNHDA, CDR2 SQIVND (reference sequence). As DNA, the CDR3 is TGTGCCAGTAGTCCTGCGAACACCGGGGAGCTGTTTTTT. Amino acids: CASSPANTGELFF.

The rearrangement links TRBV6-1 to TRBJ1-2; D gene ambiguous. Germline V gene sequence: CDR1 MNHNS, CDR2 SASEGT. Trimming shortened V by 2 bases and J by 3 bases, and 16 bases separated the two germline ends. The CDR3 spans 16 residues. CDR3 nucleotides: TGTGCCAGCAGTGAACCCCCGGGATATAGAGACTATGGCTACACCTTC. As protein: CASSEPPGYRDYGYTF.

This chain joins TRBV5-4 and TRBJ1-1, with D possibly TRBD1 on 6 matching bases. Germline values: CDR1 SGHNT, CDR2 YYREEE (reference sequence). The CDR3 covers 15 residues. V was trimmed by 0 bases and J by 5 bases, leaving 14 bases between them. CDR3 region: CASSLGEGGLTEAFF. CDR3 nucleotide sequence: TGTGCCAGCAGCTTGGGGGAGGGGGGATTGACTGAAGCTTTCTTT.